The text below deals with one TCR beta chain. With 60 Vbeta and 13 Jbeta primers, the PCR was carried out. The repertoire was sequenced with immunoSEQ multiplex PCR; TCRdb's copy has only in-frame clones and lacks some. The sample has around 120,000 clones, 82% seen once. The sample comes from a study of cytomegalovirus exposure and HLA in healthy donors. V lost 3 bases to trimming and J lost 10 bases; unmatched junction nucleotides: 14. This CDR3 spans 15 amino acids. The germline V gene encodes CDR1 SGHRS and CDR2 YFSETQ. The material sequenced was PBMCs. This TCR was sampled from a boy aged 5-17 years in good health and CMV-seronegative. The chain joins TRBV5-1 to TRBJ2-7; TRBD2 matches at 9 bases. The DNA for the CDR3 is TGCGCCAGCAGCTCAGTGGGGGATAGCGGGAGTCGACAGTACTTC. The encoded protein is CASSSVGDSGSRQYF.